Reported below is one TCR beta chain. Its target is not known. The data were taken from a study of cytomegalovirus exposure and HLA in healthy donors. General observations from the study: Later, TCR association rates were found to vary by HLA locus, highest for DRB1 and lowest for HLA-C. TCR beta V segments were, for the most part, productive about 87% or about 30% of the time in an earlier analysis. Later analysis associated a missense DCLRE1C variant with TCR beta V- and J-gene trimming.

CDR3 length equals 15 residues. In germline, CDR1 is MNHEY, CDR2 SMNVEV (reference sequence). Trimming cost V 3 bases and J 2 bases, with 10 bases left between them. The PCR was carried out with 60 Vbeta primers and 13 Jbeta primers. Data came from immunoSEQ multiplex PCR; TCRdb stores just in-frame clones and leaves some out. This sample has under 75,000 clones, with 74% found just once. These donors counted as nominally healthy when sampled, but unrecorded immune exposures were likely. This chain links TRBV27 with TRBJ2-2; D is unresolved. The source of this sequence is a human donor in good health. The sequenced sample was PBMCs. DNA for the CDR3: TGTGCCAGCAGTTTGAAACACCTTAACACCGGGGAGCTGTTTTTT. Amino acid sequence: CASSLKHLNTGELFF.